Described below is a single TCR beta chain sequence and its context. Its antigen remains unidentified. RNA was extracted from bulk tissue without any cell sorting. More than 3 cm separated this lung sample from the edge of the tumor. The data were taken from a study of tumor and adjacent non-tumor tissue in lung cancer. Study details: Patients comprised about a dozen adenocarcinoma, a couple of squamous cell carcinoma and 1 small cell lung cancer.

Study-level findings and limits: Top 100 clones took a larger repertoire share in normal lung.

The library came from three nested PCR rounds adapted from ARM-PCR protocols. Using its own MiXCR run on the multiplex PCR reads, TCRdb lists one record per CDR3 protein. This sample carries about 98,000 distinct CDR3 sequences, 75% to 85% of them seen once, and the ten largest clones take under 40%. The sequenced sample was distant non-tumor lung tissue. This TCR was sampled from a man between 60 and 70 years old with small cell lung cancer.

The CDR3 nucleotides are TGTGCCACCAGTGATTTGTGGTCAAACTACAATGAGCAGTTCTTC. Translated, it gives CATSDLWSNYNEQFF. The chain carries TRBV24-1 and TRBJ2-1; D is uncertain. With 0 bases removed from V and 3 bases from J, the gap between germline ends came to 8 bases. The CDR3 contains 15 residues. Germline loops: CDR1 KGHDR, CDR2 SFDVKD.